This T cell receptor beta chain was found in a study of blood T cell repertoires in COVID-19. Repertoires were generated with immunoSEQ multiplex PCR, while TCRdb's copy carries only in-frame clones and drops some. The sample includes around 140,000 clones, 75% to 90% seen only once; the top ten take 2.5% to 3%. Germline V gives CDR1 LGHDT, CDR2 YNNKEL (reference sequence). Trimming took 4 bases from V and 7 from J; bases not matched to a gene: 4. The CDR3 contains 14 residues. V gene TRBV3-1 (or the pseudogene TRBV3-2) combines with J gene TRBJ1-4, with 9 bases lining up with TRBD1. The specimen sequenced was peripheral blood. This clonotype originated in a man aged 60-69 years with active or convalescent COVID-19. The CDR3 is CASSRTGGSEKLFF. CDR3 DNA: TGTGCCAGCAGCCGAACAGGGGGCTCTGAAAAACTGTTTTTT.